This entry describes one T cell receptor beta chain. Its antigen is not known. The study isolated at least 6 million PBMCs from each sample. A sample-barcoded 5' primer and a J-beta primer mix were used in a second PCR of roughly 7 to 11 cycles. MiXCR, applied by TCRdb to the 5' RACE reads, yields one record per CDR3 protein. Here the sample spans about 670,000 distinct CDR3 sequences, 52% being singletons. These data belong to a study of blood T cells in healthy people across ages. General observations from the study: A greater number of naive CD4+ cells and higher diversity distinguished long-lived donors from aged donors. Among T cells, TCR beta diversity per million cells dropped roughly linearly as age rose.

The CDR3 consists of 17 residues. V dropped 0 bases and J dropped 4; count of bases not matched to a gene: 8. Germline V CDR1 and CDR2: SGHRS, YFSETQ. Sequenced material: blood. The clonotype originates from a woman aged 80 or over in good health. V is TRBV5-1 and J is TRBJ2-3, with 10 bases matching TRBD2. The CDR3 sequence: CASSLGSSGSPADTQYF. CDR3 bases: TGCGCCAGCAGCTTGGGGTCTAGCGGGAGTCCCGCAGATACGCAGTATTTT.